This T cell receptor (beta chain) derives from a study of early T cells in non-severe SARS-CoV-2 infection. Study background: Sequencing of bulk RNA from unsorted whole blood was done, without chain pairing.

V gave up 3 bases and J gave up 0 bases, with 12 bases separating them. The germline CDR1 and CDR2 sequences are SEHNR and FQNEAQ (reference sequence). The CDR3 sequence is 15 residues long. Unique molecular identifiers were added to individual cDNA molecules. TCRdb ran MiXCR on the 5' RACE reads and lists one entry per CDR3 protein. The sample holds approximately 99,000 distinct CDR3 sequences, 12% seen once. The TCR comes from an adult who was a healthcare worker with PCR-confirmed SARS-CoV-2 infection or an uninfected control (not recorded which). The sample consisted of whole blood. The rearrangement uses TRBV7-9 and TRBJ2-7; weak D call: TRBD2 (5 bases). CDR3 sequence reads: CASSLGSEGSYEQYF. The CDR3 nucleotides are TGTGCCAGCAGCTTGGGTAGCGAAGGCTCCTACGAGCAGTACTTC.